The clone carrying this T cell receptor (beta chain) came up a few times. V was trimmed by 5 bases and J by 9 bases, leaving 13 bases between them. This CDR3 has 13 residues. This sample stems from a study of response to subunit inactivated influenza vaccine. TCRdb processed the RT-PCR reads anew with MiXCR; each CDR3 protein has one entry. The sample gives 280,000 or so distinct CDR3 sequences, just over 20% of which show up once; roughly a tenth is in the top ten. The V and J genes are TRBV12-3 or TRBV12-4 and TRBJ1-4; possible D gene TRBD1, 6 bases. The sequence derives from a man between 50 and 70 years old who received an inactivated influenza vaccine. The specimen comprised PBMCs from blood, sampled about 20 months after vaccination. This CDR3 is CASSPRDKQKLFF. In nucleotides, the CDR3 is TGTGCCAGCAGTCCCCGGGACAAGCAAAAACTGTTTTTT.